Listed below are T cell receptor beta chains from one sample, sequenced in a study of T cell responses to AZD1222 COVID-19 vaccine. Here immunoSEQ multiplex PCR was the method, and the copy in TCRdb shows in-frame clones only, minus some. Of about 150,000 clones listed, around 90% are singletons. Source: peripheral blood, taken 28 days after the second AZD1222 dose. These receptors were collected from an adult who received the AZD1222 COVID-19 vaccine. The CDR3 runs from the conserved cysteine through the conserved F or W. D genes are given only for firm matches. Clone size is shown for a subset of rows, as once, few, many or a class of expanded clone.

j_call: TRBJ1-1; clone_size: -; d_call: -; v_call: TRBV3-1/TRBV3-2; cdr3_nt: TGTGCCAGCAGCCAAGGGAATAAGGGGTTCCTGAACACTGAAGCTTTCTTT; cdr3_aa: CASSQGNKGFLNTEAFF
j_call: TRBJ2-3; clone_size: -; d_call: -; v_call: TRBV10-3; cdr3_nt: TGTGCCATCAGTGAGCGGGCCGAAGCCTTCCTAGATACGCAGTATTTT; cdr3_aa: CAISERAEAFLDTQYF
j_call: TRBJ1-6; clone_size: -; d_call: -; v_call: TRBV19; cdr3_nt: TGTGCCAGTAGTACCCACCCAGGGACGGGGTCACCCCTCCACTTT; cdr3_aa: CASSTHPGTGSPLHF
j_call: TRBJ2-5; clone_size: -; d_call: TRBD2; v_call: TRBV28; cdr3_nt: TGTGCCAGCAGTTTAGGGACTAGCGGGAGGGTGGAGACCCAGTACTTC; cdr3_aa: CASSLGTSGRVETQYF
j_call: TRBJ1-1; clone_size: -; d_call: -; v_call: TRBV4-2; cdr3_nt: TGTGCCAGCAGCCACCAAGACAGGAACACTGAAGCTTTCTTT; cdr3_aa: CASSHQDRNTEAFF
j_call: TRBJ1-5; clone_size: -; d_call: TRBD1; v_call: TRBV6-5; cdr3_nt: TGTGCCAGCAGCGCCGGGACAGGGAGTACTCAGCCCCAGCATTTT; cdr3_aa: CASSAGTGSTQPQHF
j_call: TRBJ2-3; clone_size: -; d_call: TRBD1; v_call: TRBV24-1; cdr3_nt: TGTGCCACCAGTGATTCCGGGACAGGAGCCCCAGATACGCAGTATTTT; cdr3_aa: CATSDSGTGAPDTQYF
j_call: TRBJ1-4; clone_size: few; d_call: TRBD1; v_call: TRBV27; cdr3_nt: TGTGCCAGCAGCCCGGGACAGGGCTTTGAAAAACTGTTTTTT; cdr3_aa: CASSPGQGFEKLFF
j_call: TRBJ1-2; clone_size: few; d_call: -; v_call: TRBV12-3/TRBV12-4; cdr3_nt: TGTGCCAGCATAGGGTTCTATGGCTACACCTTC; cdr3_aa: CASIGFYGYTF
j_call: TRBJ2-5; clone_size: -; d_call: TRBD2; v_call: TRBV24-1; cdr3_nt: TGTGCCACCAGTGATTTCCTAGCGGGGGCTCAAGAGACCCAGTACTTC; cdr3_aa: CATSDFLAGAQETQYF
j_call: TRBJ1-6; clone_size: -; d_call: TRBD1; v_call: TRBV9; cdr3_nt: TGTGCCAGCAGCGCGGGACAGGGACATAGCTCCTATAATTCACCCCTCCACTTT; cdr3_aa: CASSAGQGHSSYNSPLHF
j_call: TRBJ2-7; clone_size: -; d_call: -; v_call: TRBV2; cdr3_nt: TGTGCCAGCAGTGAGGCGGTACCTACCGACGAGCAGTACTTC; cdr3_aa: CASSEAVPTDEQYF
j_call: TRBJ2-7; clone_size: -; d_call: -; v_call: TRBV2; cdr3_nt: TGTGCCAGCAGCCTCTTCAACGAGCAGTACTTC; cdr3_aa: CASSLFNEQYF
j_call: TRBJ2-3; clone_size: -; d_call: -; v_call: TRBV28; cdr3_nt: TGTGCCAGCAGTTCCCGACCTTGGGATACGCAGTATTTT; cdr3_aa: CASSSRPWDTQYF
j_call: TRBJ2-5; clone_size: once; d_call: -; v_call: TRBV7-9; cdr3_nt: TGTGCCAGCAGTTCCAGGCCCGTCCAAGAGACCCAGTACTTC; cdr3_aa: CASSSRPVQETQYF
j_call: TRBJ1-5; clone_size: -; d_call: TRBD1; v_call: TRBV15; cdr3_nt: TGTGCCACCAGCAGAGCACAGGGGGAGAATCAGCCCCAGCATTTT; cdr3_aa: CATSRAQGENQPQHF
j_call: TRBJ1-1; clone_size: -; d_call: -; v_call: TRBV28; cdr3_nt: TGTGCCAGCAGCGACAGTCTACACGCTGAAGCTTTCTTT; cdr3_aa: CASSDSLHAEAFF